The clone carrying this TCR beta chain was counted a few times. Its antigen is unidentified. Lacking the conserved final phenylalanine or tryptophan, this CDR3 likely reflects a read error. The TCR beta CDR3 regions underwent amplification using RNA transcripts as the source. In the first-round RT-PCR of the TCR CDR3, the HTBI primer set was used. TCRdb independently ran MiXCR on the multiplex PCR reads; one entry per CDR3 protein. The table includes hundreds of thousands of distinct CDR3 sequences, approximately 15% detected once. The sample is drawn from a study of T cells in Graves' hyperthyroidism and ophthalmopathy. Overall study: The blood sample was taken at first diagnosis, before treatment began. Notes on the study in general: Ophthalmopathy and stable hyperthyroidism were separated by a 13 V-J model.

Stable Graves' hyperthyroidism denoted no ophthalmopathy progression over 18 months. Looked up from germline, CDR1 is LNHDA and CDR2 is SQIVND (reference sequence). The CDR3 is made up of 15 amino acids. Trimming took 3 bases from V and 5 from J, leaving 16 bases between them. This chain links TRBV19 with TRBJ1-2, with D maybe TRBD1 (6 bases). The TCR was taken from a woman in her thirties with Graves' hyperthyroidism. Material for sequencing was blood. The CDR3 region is CASSMARGRGYGYTL. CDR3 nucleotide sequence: TGTGCCAGTAGTATGGCCCGGGGGCGAGGATATGGCTACACCCTC.